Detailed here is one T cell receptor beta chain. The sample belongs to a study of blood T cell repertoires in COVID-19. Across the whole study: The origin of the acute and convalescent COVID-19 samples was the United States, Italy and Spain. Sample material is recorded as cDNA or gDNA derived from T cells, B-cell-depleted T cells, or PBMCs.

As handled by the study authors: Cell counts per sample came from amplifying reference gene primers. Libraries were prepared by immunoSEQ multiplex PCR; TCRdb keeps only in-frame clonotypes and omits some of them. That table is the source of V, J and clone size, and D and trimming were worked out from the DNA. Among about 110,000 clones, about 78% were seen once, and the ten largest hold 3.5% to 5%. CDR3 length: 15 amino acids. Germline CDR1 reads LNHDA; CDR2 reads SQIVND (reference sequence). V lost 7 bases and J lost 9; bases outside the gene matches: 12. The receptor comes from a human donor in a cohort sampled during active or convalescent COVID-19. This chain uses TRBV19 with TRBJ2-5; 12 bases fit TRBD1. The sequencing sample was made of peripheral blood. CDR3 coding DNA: TGTGCCAGTAATTCTGGCCGGGACAGGGGGCGGGCCCAGTACTTC. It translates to CASNSGRDRGRAQYF.